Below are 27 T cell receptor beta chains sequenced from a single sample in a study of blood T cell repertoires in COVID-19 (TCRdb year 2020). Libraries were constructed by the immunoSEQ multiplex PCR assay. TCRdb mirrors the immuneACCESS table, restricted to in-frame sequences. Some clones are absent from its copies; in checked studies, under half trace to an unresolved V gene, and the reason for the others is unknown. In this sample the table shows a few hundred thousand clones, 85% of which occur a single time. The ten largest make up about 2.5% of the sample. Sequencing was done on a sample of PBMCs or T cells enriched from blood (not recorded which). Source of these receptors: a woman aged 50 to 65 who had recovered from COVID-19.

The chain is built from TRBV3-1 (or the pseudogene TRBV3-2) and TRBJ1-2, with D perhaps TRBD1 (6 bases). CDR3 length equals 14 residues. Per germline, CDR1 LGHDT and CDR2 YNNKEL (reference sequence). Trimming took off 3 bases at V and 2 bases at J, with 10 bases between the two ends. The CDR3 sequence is CASSHGQRNYGYTF. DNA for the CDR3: TGTGCCAGCAGCCATGGACAGAGAAACTATGGCTACACCTTC.

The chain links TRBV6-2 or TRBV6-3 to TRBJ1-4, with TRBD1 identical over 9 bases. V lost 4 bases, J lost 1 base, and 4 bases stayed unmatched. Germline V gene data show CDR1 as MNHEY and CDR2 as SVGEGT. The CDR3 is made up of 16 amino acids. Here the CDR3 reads CASSSDRGGTNEKLFF. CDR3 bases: TGTGCCAGCAGTTCGGACAGGGGAGGAACTAATGAAAAACTGTTTTTT.

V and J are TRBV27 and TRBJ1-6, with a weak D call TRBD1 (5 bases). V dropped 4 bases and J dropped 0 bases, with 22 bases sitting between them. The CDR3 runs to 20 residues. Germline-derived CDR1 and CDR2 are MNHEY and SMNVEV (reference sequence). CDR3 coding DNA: TGTGCCAGCAGTTCAACCACCTCCCGCAGGGCCTCCTCCTATAATTCACCCCTCCACTTT. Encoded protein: CASSSTTSRRASSYNSPLHF.

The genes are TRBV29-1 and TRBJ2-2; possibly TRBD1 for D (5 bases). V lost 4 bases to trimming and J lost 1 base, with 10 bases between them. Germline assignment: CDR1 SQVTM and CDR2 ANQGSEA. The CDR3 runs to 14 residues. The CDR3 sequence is CSVGGGGNTGELFF. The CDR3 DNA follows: TGCAGCGTTGGGGGCGGTGGGAACACCGGGGAGCTGTTTTTT.

The chain's CDR3 is CASSSDRGKGGYTF. The CDR3 coding sequence is TGTGCCAGTAGCTCCGACAGGGGAAAAGGAGGCTACACCTTC. The chain joins TRBV19 to TRBJ1-2; 8 nucleotides align to TRBD1. The CDR3 is 14 amino acids. Germline-derived CDR1 and CDR2 are LNHDA and SQIVND (reference sequence). With 6 bases clipped from V and 8 bases from J, the junction kept 11 bases outside the gene matches. Full variable domain (rest looked up from reference TRBV19 and TRBJ1-2): DGGITQSPKYLFRKEGQNVTLSCEQNLNHDAMYWYRQDPGQGLRLIYYSQIVNDFQKGDIAEGYSVSREKKESFPLTVTSAQKNPTAFYLCASSSDRGKGGYTFGSGTRLTVV.

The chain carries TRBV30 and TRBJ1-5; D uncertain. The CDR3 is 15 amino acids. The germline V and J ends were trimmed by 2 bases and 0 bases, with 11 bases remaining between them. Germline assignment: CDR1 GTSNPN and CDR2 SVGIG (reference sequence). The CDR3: CAWSLQTHSNQPQHF. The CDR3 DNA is TGTGCCTGGAGTCTACAGACCCATAGCAATCAGCCCCAGCATTTT.

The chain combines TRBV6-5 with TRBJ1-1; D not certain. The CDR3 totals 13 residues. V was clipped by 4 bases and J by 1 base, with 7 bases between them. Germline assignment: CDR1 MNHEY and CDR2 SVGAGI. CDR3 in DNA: TGTGCCAGCAGTTCGAGTACGAACACTGAAGCTTTCTTT. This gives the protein CASSSSTNTEAFF.

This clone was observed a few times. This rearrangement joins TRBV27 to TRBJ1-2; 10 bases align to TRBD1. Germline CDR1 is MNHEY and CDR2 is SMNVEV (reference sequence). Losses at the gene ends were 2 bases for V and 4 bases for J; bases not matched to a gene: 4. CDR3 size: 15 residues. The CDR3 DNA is TGTGCCAGCAGTTTAGTGGGGACAGGGGCCTATGGCTACACCTTC. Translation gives CASSLVGTGAYGYTF.

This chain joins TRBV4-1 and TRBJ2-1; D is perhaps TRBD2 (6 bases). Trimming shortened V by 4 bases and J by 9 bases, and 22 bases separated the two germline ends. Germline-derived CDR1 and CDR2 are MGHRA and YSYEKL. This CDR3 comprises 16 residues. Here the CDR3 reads CASSRKGTPGSSEQFF. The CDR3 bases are TGCGCCAGCAGCCGAAAGGGGACTCCTGGTTCCAGTGAGCAGTTCTTC.

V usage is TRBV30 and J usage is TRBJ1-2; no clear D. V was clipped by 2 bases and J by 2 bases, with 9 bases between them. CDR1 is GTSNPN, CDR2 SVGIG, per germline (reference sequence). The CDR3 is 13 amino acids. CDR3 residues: CAWSPTQNYGYTF. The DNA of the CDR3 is TGTGCCTGGAGTCCCACACAAAACTATGGCTACACCTTC. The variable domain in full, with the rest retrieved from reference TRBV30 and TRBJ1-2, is SQTIHQWPATLVQPVGSPLSLECTVEGTSNPNLYWYRQAAGRGLQLLFYSVGIGQISSEVPQNLSASRPQDRQFILSSKKLLLSDSGFYLCAWSPTQNYGYTFGSGTRLTVV.

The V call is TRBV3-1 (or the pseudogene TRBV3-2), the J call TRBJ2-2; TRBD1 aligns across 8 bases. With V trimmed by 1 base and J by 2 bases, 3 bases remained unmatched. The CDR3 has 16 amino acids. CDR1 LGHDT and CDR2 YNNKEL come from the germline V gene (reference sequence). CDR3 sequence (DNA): TGTGCCAGCAGCCAAGGGACAGGGACCAACACCGGGGAGCTGTTTTTT. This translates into CASSQGTGTNTGELFF.

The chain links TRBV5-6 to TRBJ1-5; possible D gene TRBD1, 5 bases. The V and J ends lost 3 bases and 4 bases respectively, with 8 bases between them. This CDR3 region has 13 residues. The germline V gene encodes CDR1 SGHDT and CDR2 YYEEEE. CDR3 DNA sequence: TGTGCCAGCAGCTGGCAGGGTAATCAGCCCCAGCATTTT. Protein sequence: CASSWQGNQPQHF.

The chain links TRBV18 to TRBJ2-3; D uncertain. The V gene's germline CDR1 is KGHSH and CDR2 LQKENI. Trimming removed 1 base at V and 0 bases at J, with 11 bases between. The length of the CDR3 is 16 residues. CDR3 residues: CASSPRSGTSTDTQYF. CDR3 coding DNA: TGTGCCAGCTCACCACGGTCAGGTACTAGCACAGATACGCAGTATTTT.

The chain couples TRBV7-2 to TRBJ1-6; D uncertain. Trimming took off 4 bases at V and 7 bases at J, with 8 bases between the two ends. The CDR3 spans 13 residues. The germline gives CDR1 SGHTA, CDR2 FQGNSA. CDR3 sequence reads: CASSSGGNSPLHF. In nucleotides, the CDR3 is TGTGCCAGCAGCTCAGGTGGCAATTCACCCCTCCACTTT.

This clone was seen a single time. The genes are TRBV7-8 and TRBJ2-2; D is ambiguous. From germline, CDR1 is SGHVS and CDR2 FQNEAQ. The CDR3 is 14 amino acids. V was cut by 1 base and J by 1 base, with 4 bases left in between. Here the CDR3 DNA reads TGTGCCAGCAGCTTAGTACAGAACACCGGGGAGCTGTTTTTT. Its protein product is CASSLVQNTGELFF.

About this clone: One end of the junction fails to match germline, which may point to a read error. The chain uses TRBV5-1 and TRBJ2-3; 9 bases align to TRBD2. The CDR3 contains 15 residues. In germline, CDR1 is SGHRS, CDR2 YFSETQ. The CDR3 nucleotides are TGCGCCAGCAGCCGGGGAGGGACTAGCATAGATACGCAGTATTTT. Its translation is CASSRGGTSIDTQYF.

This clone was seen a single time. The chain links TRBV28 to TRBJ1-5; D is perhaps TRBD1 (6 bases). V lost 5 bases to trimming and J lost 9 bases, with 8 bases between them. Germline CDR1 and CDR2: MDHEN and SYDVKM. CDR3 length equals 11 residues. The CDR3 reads CASSQGPPQHF. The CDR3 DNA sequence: TGTGCCAGCAGTCAGGGGCCGCCCCAGCATTTT.

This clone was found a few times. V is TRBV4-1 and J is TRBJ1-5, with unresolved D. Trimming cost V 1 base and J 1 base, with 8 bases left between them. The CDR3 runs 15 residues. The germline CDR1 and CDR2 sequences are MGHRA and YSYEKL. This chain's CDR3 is CASSQVYRSNQPQHF. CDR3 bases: TGCGCCAGCAGCCAAGTCTACAGAAGCAATCAGCCCCAGCATTTT.

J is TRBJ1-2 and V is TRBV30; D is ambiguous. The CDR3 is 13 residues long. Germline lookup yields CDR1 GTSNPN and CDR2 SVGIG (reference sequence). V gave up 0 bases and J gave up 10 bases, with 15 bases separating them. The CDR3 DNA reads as TGTGCCTGGAGTGTCACCGGAGGAGGATCCTACACCTTC. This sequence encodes CAWSVTGGGSYTF.

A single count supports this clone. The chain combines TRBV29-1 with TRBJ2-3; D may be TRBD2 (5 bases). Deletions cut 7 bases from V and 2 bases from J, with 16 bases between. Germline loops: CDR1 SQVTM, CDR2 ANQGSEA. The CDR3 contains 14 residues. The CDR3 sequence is CSADRGGSTDTQYF. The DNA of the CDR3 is TGCAGCGCTGATCGTGGCGGGTCCACAGATACGCAGTATTTT.

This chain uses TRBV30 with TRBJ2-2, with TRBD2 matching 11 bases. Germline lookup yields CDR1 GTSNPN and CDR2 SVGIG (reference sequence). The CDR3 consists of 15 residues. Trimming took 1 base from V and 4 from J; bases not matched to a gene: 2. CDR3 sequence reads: CAWSGTSGPTGELFF. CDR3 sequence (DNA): TGTGCCTGGAGTGGGACTAGCGGGCCCACCGGGGAGCTGTTTTTT. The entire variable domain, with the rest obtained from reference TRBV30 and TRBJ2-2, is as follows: SQTIHQWPATLVQPVGSPLSLECTVEGTSNPNLYWYRQAAGRGLQLLFYSVGIGQISSEVPQNLSASRPQDRQFILSSKKLLLSDSGFYLCAWSGTSGPTGELFFGEGSRLTVL.

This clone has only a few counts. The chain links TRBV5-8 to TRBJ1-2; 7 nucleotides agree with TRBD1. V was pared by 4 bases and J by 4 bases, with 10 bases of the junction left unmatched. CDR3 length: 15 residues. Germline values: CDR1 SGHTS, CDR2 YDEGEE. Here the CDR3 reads CASSPQMAGGYGYTF. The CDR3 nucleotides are TGTGCCAGCAGCCCCCAAATGGCAGGGGGCTATGGCTACACCTTC. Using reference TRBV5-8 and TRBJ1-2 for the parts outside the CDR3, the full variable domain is EAGVTQSPTHLIKTRGQQATLRCSPISGHTSVYWYQQALGLGLQFLLWYDEGEERNRGNFPPRFSGRQFPNYSSELNVNALELEDSALYLCASSPQMAGGYGYTFGSGTRLTVV.

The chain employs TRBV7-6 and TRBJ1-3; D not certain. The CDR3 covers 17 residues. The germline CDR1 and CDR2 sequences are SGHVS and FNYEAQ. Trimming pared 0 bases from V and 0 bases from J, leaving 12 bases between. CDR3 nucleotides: TGTGCCAGCAGCTTAGCTAGCACGGCGCTCTCTGGAAACACCATATATTTT. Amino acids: CASSLASTALSGNTIYF.

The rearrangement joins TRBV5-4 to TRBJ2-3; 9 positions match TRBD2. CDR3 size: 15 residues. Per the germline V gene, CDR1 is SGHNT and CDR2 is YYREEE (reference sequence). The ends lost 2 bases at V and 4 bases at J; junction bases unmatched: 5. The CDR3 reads CASSFAGGPSDTQYF. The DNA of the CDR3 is TGTGCCAGCAGCTTCGCGGGGGGGCCTTCAGATACGCAGTATTTT.

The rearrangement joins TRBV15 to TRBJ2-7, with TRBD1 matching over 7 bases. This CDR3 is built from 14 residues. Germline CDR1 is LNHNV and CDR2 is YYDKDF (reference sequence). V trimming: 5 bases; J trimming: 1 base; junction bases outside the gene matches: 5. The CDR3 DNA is TGTGCCACCAGCGAATGGGACAGATCCTACGAGCAGTACTTC. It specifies CATSEWDRSYEQYF.

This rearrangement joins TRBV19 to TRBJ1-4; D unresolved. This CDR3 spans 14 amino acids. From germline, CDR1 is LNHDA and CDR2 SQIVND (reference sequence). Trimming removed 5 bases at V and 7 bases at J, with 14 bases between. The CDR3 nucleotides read TGTGCCAGTAGTTCGTGGGGTGAGGGTGAAAAACTGTTTTTT. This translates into CASSSWGEGEKLFF.

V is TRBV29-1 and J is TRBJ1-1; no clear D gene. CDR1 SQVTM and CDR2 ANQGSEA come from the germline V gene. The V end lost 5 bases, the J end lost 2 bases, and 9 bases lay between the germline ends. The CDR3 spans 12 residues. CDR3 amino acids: CSVPGINTEAFF. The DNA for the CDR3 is TGCAGCGTTCCGGGGATTAACACTGAAGCTTTCTTT.